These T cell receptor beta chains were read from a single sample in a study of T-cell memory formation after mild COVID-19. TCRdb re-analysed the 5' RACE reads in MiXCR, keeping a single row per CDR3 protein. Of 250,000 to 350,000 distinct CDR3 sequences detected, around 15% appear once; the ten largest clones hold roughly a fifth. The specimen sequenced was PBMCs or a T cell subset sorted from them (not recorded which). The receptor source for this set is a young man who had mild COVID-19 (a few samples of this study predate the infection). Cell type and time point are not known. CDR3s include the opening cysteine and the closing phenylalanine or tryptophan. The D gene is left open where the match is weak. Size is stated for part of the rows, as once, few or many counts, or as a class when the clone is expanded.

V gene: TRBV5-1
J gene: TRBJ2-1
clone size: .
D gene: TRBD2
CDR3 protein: CASSSGRALGEQFF
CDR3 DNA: TGCGCCAGCAGCTCGGGGAGGGCTTTGGGTGAGCAGTTCTTC

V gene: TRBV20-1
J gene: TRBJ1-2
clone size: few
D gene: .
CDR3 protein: CSAKQSGAFYGYTF
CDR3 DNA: TGCAGTGCGAAGCAGTCCGGGGCCTTCTATGGCTACACCTTC

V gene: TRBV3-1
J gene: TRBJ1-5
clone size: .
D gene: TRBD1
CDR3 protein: CASSQGTADQPQHF
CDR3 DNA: TGTGCCAGCAGCCAGGGGACAGCCGATCAGCCCCAGCATTTT

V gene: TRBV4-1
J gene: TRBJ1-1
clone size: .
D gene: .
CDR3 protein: CASSQGVRVNEAFF
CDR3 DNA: TGCGCCAGCAGCCAAGGGGTCAGAGTAAATGAAGCTTTCTTT

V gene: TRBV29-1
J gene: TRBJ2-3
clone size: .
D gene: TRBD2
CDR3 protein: CSVDGLAGSGDTQYF
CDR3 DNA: TGCAGCGTTGACGGGCTAGCGGGGAGTGGAGATACGCAGTATTTT

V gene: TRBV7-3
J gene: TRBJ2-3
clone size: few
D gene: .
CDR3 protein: CASSPEGSTDTQYF
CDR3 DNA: TGTGCCAGCAGTCCTGAGGGGTCAACAGATACGCAGTATTTT

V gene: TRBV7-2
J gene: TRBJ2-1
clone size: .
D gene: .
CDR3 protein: CASSLATRGYYNEQFF
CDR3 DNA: TGTGCCAGCAGCTTAGCGACGCGGGGTTACTACAATGAGCAGTTCTTC

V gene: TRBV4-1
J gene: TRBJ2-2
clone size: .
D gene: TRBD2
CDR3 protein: CASSQDGGKFTGELFF
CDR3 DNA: TGCGCCAGCAGCCAAGACGGGGGGAAATTCACCGGGGAGCTGTTTTTT

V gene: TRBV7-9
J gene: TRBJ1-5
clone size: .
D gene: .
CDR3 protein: CASSSGATGQPQHF
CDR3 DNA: TGTGCCAGCAGCTCAGGGGCGACGGGCCAGCCCCAGCATTTT

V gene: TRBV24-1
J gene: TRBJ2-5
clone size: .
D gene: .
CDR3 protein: CATSPARGRSQETQYF
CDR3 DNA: TGTGCCACCAGCCCCGCCCGGGGGAGAAGCCAAGAGACCCAGTACTTC

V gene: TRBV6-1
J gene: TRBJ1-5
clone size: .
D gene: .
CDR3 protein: CASSDGRNNQPQHF
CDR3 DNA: TGTGCCAGCAGCGACGGACGGAACAATCAGCCCCAGCATTTT

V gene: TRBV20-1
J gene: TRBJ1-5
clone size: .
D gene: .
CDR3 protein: CSARVIRGAKPQHF
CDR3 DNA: TGCAGTGCGAGAGTAATCAGGGGAGCCAAACCCCAGCATTTT

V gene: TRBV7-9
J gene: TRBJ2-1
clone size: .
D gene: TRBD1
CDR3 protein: CASSSLSRDRDPPFF
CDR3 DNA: TGTGCCAGCAGCTCCTTGTCCCGGGACAGGGACCCGCCGTTCTTC

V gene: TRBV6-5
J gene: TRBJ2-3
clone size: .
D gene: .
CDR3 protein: CASRNVTRTDTQYF
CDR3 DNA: TGTGCCAGCAGGAACGTCACACGCACAGATACGCAGTATTTT

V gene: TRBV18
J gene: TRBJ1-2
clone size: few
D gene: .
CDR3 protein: CASSPPGVGQNYGYTF
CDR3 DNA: TGTGCCAGCTCACCACCGGGGGTCGGACAGAACTATGGCTACACCTTC

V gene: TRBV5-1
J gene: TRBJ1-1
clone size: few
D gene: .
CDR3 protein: CASSPEGRASGRTEAFF
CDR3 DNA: TGCGCCAGCAGCCCGGAGGGCAGGGCCTCGGGAAGAACTGAAGCTTTCTTT

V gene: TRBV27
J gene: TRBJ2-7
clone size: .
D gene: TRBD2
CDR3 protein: CASSLGLAGIEQYF
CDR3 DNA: TGTGCCAGCAGCCTGGGACTAGCGGGGATCGAGCAGTACTTC

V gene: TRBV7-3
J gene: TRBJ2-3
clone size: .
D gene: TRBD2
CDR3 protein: CASSFRLRGDRTDTQYF
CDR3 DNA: TGTGCCAGCAGCTTTCGGCTTCGGGGGGACCGCACAGATACGCAGTATTTT

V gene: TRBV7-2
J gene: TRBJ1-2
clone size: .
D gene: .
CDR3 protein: CASTKDGYGYTF
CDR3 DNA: TGTGCCAGCACCAAGGACGGCTATGGCTACACCTTC

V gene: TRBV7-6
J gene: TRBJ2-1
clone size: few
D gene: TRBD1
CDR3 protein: CASSLIVGTGAGEQFF
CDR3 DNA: TGTGCCAGCAGCTTAATCGTAGGGACAGGGGCCGGTGAGCAGTTCTTC

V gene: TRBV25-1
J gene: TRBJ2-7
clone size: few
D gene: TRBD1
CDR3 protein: CASSSGQGIYEQYF
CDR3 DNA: TGTGCCAGCAGTTCAGGACAGGGAATCTACGAGCAGTACTTC

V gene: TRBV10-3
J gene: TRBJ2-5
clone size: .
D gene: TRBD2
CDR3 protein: CAISEPGAGGRETQYF
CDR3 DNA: TGTGCCATCAGTGAACCCGGGGCGGGGGGGCGAGAGACCCAGTACTTC

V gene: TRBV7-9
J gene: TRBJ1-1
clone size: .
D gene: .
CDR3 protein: CASTTPPGLPRTFF
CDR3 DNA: TGTGCCAGCACCACTCCCCCGGGACTCCCAAGGACTTTCTTT

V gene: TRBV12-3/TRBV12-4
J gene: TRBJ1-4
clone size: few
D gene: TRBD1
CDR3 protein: CASSFGGTGNEKLFF
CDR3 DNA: TGTGCCAGCAGTTTCGGGGGGACAGGCAATGAAAAACTGTTTTTT

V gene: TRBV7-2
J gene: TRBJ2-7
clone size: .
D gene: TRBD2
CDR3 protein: CASSPRLAGYNEQYF
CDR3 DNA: TGTGCCAGCAGCCCTCGACTAGCGGGGTACAACGAGCAGTACTTC

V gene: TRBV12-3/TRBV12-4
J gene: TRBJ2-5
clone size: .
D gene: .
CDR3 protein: CASSSIPPGETQYF
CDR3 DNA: TGTGCCAGCAGTTCTATACCCCCCGGGGAGACCCAGTACTTC

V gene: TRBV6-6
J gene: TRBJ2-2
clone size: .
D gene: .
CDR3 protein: CACQGTGTAGELFF
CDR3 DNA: TGTGCCTGTCAGGGCACCGGGACCGCCGGGGAGCTGTTTTTT

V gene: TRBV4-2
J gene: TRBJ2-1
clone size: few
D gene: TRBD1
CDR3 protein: CASSQPRGTGGWNEQFF
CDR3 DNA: TGTGCCAGCAGCCAACCCAGGGGGACAGGGGGCTGGAATGAGCAGTTCTTC

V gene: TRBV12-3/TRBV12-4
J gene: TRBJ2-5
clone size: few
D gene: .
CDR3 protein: CASSLLEDFEETQYF
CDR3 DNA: TGTGCCAGCAGTTTACTGGAGGACTTCGAAGAGACCCAGTACTTC

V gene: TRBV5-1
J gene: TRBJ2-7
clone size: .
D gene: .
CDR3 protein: CASSLHPSSYEQYF
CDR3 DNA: TGCGCCAGCAGCTTGCACCCCAGCTCCTACGAGCAGTACTTC

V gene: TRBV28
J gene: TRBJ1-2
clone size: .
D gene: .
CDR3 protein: CASIGRPSLYGYTF
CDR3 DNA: TGTGCCAGCATCGGCAGGCCTTCTCTCTATGGCTACACCTTC

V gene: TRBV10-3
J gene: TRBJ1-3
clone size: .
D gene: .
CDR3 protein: CAITQPGPGSGNTIYF
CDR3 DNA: TGTGCCATCACCCAACCGGGACCGGGCTCTGGAAACACCATATATTTT

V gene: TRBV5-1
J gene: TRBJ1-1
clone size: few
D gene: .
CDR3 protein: CASSVAGLAEAFF
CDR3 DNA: TGCGCCAGCAGCGTCGCAGGCCTCGCTGAAGCTTTCTTT

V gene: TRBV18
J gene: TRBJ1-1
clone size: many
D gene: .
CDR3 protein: CASSPSGQSRGAFF
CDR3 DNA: TGTGCCAGCTCACCGTCGGGGCAGTCAAGGGGAGCTTTCTTT

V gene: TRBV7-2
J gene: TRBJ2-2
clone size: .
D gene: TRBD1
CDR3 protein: CASSLWTGPGELFF
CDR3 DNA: TGTGCCAGCAGCTTATGGACAGGGCCCGGGGAGCTGTTTTTT

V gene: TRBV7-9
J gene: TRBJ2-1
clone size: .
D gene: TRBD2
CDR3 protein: CASSRGTSGNEQFF
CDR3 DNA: TGTGCCAGCAGCCGCGGGACTAGCGGTAATGAGCAGTTCTTC

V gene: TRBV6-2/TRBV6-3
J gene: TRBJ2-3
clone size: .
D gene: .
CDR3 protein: CASSPEDTQYF
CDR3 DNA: TGTGCCAGCAGCCCTGAGGATACGCAGTATTTT

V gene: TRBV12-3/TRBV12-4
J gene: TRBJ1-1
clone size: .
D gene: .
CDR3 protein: CASQLANTEAFF
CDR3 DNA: TGTGCCAGCCAGCTGGCTAACACTGAAGCTTTCTTT

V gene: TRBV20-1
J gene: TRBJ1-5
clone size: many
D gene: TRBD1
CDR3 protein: CSARGWTGDQPQHF
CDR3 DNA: TGCAGTGCTAGAGGTTGGACAGGGGATCAGCCCCAGCATTTT

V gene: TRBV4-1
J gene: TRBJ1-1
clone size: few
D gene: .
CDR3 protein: CASSQDKGKTEAFF
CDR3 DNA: TGCGCCAGCAGCCAAGATAAAGGGAAGACTGAAGCTTTCTTT

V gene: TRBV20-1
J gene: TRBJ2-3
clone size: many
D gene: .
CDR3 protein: CSAPDYRALADTQYF
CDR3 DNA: TGCAGTGCTCCCGACTACCGAGCACTCGCAGATACGCAGTATTTT

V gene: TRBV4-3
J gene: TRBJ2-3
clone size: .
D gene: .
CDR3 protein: CASSRDGRIDAVF
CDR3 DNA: TGCGCCAGCAGCCGAGATGGCCGTATAGACGCCGTTTTT

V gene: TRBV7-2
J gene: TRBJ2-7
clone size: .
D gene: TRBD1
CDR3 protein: CASSYLGTGVYEQYF
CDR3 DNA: TGTGCCAGCAGCTACCTGGGGACAGGGGTCTACGAGCAGTACTTC

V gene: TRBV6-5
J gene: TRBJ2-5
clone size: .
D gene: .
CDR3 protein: CASTNIGPLQETQYF
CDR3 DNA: TGTGCCAGCACCAACATCGGACCCTTACAAGAGACCCAGTACTTC

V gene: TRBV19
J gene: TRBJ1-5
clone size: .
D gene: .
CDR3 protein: CASSIEIRVGQPQHF
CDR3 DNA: TGTGCCAGTAGTATTGAGATTAGGGTTGGGCAGCCCCAGCATTTT

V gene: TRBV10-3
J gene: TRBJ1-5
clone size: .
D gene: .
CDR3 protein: CAISESSSNQPQHF
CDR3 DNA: TGTGCCATCAGTGAATCCAGTAGCAATCAGCCCCAGCATTTT

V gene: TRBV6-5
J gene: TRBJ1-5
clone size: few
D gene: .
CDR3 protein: CASSYSDAQPQHF
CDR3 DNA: TGTGCCAGCAGTTACTCGGACGCGCAGCCCCAGCATTTT

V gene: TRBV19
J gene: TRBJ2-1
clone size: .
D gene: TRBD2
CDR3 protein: CASSRLATSYNEQFF
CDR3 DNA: TGTGCCAGTAGTAGACTAGCGACGTCCTACAATGAGCAGTTCTTC

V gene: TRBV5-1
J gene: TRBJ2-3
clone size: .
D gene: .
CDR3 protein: CASSLRGPQDTQYF
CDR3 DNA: TGCGCCAGCAGTCTCCGGGGCCCTCAGGATACGCAGTATTTT

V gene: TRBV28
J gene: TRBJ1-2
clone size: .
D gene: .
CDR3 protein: CASRGELSNYGYTF
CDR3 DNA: TGTGCCAGCAGGGGGGAACTTTCTAACTATGGCTACACCTTC

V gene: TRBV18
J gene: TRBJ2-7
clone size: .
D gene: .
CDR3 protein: CASSPQTENYEQYF
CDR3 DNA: TGTGCCAGCTCACCGCAGACGGAGAACTACGAGCAGTACTTC

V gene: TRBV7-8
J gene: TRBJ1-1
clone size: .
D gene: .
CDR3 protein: CASRSAYEAFF
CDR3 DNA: TGTGCCAGCAGAAGCGCATATGAAGCTTTCTTT

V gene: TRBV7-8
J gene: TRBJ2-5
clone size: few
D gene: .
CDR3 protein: CASSTLWGEETQYF
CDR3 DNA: TGTGCCAGCAGCACTTTGTGGGGGGAAGAGACCCAGTACTTC

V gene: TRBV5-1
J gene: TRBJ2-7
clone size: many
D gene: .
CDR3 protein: CASSLAGENSYEQYF
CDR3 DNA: TGCGCCAGCAGCTTGGCGGGGGAAAACTCCTACGAGCAGTACTTC

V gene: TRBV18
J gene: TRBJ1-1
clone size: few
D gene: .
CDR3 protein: CASSQSEGTGNTEAFF
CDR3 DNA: TGTGCCAGCTCACAGAGCGAGGGCACCGGGAACACTGAAGCTTTCTTT

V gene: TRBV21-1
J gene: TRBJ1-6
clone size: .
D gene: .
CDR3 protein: CASSKSLPLEMRGSYNSPLHF
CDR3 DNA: TGTGCCAGCAGCAAGAGTCTTCCCCTCGAGATGCGGGGCTCCTATAATTCACCCCTCCACTTT

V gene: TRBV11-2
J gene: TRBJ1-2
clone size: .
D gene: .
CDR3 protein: CASSGRQSAVGYTF
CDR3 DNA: TGTGCCAGCAGCGGACGACAGAGTGCGGTTGGCTACACCTTC

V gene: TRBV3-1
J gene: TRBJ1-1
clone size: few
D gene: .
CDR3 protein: CASSFGGYEAFF
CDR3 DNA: TGTGCCAGCAGCTTCGGAGGGTATGAAGCTTTCTTT

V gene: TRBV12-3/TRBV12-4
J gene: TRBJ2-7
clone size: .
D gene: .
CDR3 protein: CASSPQGHEQYF
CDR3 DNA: TGTGCCAGCAGTCCCCAAGGTCACGAGCAGTACTTC

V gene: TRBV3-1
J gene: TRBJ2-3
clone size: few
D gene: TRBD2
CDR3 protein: CASSQGTSGVQGTQYF
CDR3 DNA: TGTGCCAGCAGCCAAGGGACTAGCGGGGTACAGGGTACGCAGTATTTT